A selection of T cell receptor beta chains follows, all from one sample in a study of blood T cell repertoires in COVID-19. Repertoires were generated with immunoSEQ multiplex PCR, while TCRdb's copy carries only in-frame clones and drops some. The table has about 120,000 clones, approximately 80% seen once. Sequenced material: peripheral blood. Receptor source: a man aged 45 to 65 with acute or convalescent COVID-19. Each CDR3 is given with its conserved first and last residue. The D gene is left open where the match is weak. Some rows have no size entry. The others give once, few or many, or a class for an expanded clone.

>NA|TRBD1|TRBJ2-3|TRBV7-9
CASSSTTGVTDTQYF
TGTGCCAGCAGCTCGACCACAGGGGTCACAGATACGCAGTATTTT
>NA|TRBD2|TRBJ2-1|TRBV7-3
CASSPQGGGGAADEQFF
TGTGCCAGCAGCCCCCAGGGGGGCGGGGGGGCCGCGGATGAGCAGTTCTTC
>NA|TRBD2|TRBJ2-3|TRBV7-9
CASSTPPGLAGYSSTDTQYF
TGTGCCAGCAGCACTCCTCCGGGACTAGCGGGTTACTCTAGCACAGATACGCAGTATTTT
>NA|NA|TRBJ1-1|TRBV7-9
CASSSRASYTEAFF
TGTGCCAGCAGTTCCAGGGCATCGTACACTGAAGCTTTCTTT
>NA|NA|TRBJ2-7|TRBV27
CASSRHGQIYEQYF
TGTGCCAGCAGTCGACATGGACAAATCTACGAGCAGTACTTC
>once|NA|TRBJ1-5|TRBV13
CASSLSRGDNSNQPQHF
TGTGCCAGCAGCTTAAGCAGGGGCGATAATAGCAATCAGCCCCAGCATTTT
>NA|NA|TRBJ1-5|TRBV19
CASSSPESPQHF
TGTGCCAGTAGTTCCCCCGAGTCACCCCAGCATTTT
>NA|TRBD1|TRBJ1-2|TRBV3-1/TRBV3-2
CASSQDRRQGLGGYTF
TGTGCCAGCAGCCAAGATAGGCGACAGGGGCTCGGTGGCTACACCTTC
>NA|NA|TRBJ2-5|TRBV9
CASSVSGGPQETQYF
TGTGCCAGCAGCGTAAGCGGTGGTCCACAAGAGACCCAGTACTTC
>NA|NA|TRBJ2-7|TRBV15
CATSREAGASYEQYF
TGTGCCACCAGCAGAGAGGCGGGGGCCTCCTACGAGCAGTACTTC
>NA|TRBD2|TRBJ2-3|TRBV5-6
CASSLLAGSTDTQYF
TGTGCCAGCAGCTTGTTAGCGGGTAGCACAGATACGCAGTATTTT
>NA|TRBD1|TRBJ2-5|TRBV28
CASSLWGQGEETQYF
TGTGCCAGCAGTTTATGGGGACAGGGAGAAGAGACCCAGTACTTC
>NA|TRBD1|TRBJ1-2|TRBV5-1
CASSFGQGTDGYTF
TGCGCCAGCAGCTTCGGACAGGGGACGGATGGCTACACCTTC
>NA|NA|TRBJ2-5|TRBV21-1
CATLPGQGVGETQYF
TGTGCCACCCTGCCAGGACAGGGTGTAGGGGAGACCCAGTACTTC
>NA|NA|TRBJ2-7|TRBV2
CASSGTESSYEQYF
TGTGCCAGCAGTGGTACAGAAAGCTCCTACGAGCAGTACTTC
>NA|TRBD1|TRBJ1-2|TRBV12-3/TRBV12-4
CASSHGTGHGYTF
TGTGCCAGCAGCCACGGGACAGGCCATGGGTACACCTTC
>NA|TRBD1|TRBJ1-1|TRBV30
CAWSPNSLGGGAFF
TGTGCCTGGAGTCCGAACAGCCTAGGGGGCGGAGCTTTCTTT
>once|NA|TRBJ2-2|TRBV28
CASSTTTNTGELFF
TGTGCCAGCAGTACTACAACGAACACCGGGGAGCTGTTTTTT
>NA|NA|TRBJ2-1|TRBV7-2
CASSLGGSGSYNEQFF
TGTGCCAGCAGCTTAGGAGGGTCCGGGAGTTACAATGAGCAGTTCTTC
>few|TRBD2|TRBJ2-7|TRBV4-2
CASSHTGGEQYF
TGTGCCAGCAGCCATACGGGAGGCGAGCAGTACTTC
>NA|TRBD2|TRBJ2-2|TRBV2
CASDSPRLAGDTGELFF
TGTGCCAGCGATTCCCCCAGACTAGCGGGGGACACCGGGGAGCTGTTTTTT
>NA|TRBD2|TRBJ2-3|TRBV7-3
CASSSGGRTDTQYF
TGTGCCAGCAGCTCCGGCGGGAGAACAGATACGCAGTATTTT
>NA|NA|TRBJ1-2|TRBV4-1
CASSQDRSPPHYGYTF
TGCGCCAGCAGCCAAGATAGGAGCCCCCCTCACTATGGCTACACCTTC
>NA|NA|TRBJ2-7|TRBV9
CASSTTGTIYEQYF
TGTGCCAGCAGCACAACAGGTACCATCTACGAGCAGTACTTC
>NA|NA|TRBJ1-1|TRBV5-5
CASSSRGTSTEAFF
TGTGCCAGCAGCTCCAGGGGCACGAGTACTGAAGCTTTCTTT
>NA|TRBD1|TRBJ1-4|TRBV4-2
CASSQEGTGASEKLFF
TGTGCCAGCAGCCAAGAAGGGACAGGGGCATCTGAAAAACTGTTTTTT
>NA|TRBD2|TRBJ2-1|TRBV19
CASSIALAGGSGEQFF
TGTGCCAGTAGTATAGCACTAGCGGGAGGTTCGGGTGAGCAGTTCTTC
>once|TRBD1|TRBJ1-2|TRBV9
CASSVGTGGGYGYTF
TGTGCCAGCAGCGTAGGAACAGGGGGAGGCTATGGCTACACCTTC